The 30 T cell receptor beta chains below were found in one sample sequenced in a study of shared clonotypes between healthy human individuals. Generated by immunoSEQ multiplex PCR, the TCRdb table keeps only in-frame clones and is missing some. The sample consists of approximately 2.1 million clones, more than 85% of them appearing once. Sequencing used naive CD4+ T cells from PBMCs. Subset described: CD45RA+ positively selected. The source of these receptors is a man younger than 35 in good health. Some clones in this sample may be carry-over from other donors' samples.

The rearrangement joins TRBV5-1 to TRBJ2-5, with D perhaps matching TRBD1 (6 bases). V lost 1 base and J 4 bases, leaving 11 bases between the germline ends. The CDR3 is made up of 14 amino acids. Germline values: CDR1 SGHRS, CDR2 YFSETQ. For the CDR3, the DNA is TGCGCCAGCAGCTTGCCTTCAGGGGCAGAGACCCAGTACTTC. Amino acids: CASSLPSGAETQYF.

As DNA, the CDR3 is TGTGCCAGCAGCCCGGGACAGGGAAGGGGAAACACAGATACGCAGTATTTT. The encoded protein is CASSPGQGRGNTDTQYF. The chain couples TRBV7-2 to TRBJ2-3, with 9 bases matching TRBD1. Germline assignment: CDR1 SGHTA and CDR2 FQGNSA. V was pared by 5 bases and J by 2 bases, with 11 bases of the junction left unmatched. CDR3 length: 17 amino acids.

In the case of this clone: This same CDR3 is encoded by further DNA sequences in the sample. The chain carries TRBV28 and TRBJ1-2; D is ambiguous. V was trimmed by 9 bases and J by 2 bases, leaving 16 bases between them. Germline V lookup: CDR1 MDHEN, CDR2 SYDVKM. This CDR3 comprises 14 residues. CDR3 residues: CASSPGRGNYGYTF. CDR3 DNA sequence: TGTGCCAGTAGCCCTGGCCGCGGCAACTATGGCTACACCTTC.

This rearrangement joins TRBV10-3 to TRBJ2-3; possibly TRBD1 or TRBD2 for D (5 bases each). The CDR3 totals 13 residues. Germline CDR1 reads ENHRY; CDR2 reads SYGVKD. Trimming shortened V by 4 bases and J by 2 bases, and 7 bases separated the two germline ends. CDR3 in DNA: TGTGCCATCAGTGGGGACCACACAGATACGCAGTATTTT. Protein: CAISGDHTDTQYF.

V gene TRBV5-6 combines with J gene TRBJ2-7, with 9 bases matching TRBD1. V was clipped by 4 bases and J by 7 bases; unmatched bases: 12. The CDR3 has 15 residues. CDR1 is SGHDT, CDR2 YYEEEE, per germline. The DNA for the CDR3 is TGTGCCAGCAGCGCCCCGGGACAGGGATTTAAAGAGCAGTACTTC. As protein: CASSAPGQGFKEQYF. Full variable domain (outside the CDR3, taken from reference TRBV5-6 and TRBJ2-7): DAGVTQSPTHLIKTRGQQVTLRCSPKSGHDTVSWYQQALGQGPQFIFQYYEEEERQRGNFPDRFSGHQFPNYSSELNVNALLLGDSALYLCASSAPGQGFKEQYFGPGTRLTVT.

Turning to this clone: Other DNA sequences in the same sample also yield this CDR3. The rearrangement links TRBV7-2 to TRBJ2-2; D gene uncertain. The CDR3 spans 14 residues. With 8 bases removed from V and 0 bases from J, the gap between germline ends came to 10 bases. Per the germline V gene, CDR1 is SGHTA and CDR2 is FQGNSA. CDR3 DNA sequence: TGTGCCAGCTCCTTAGGCGCGAACACCGGGGAGCTGTTTTTT. Its translation: CASSLGANTGELFF.

The CDR3 DNA reads TGTGCCAGCAGCTTATTTAGGGGCAGGGTGTGGGAGACCCAGTACTTC. Its protein product is CASSLFRGRVWETQYF. V gene TRBV7-2 combines with J gene TRBJ2-5; D is perhaps TRBD1 (5 bases). CDR1 is SGHTA and CDR2 is FQGNSA in the germline V gene. The CDR3 is 16 amino acids. Deletions cut 2 bases from V and 5 bases from J, with 18 bases between. The full variable domain, completed using reference TRBV7-2 and TRBJ2-5, is GAGVSQSPSNKVTEKGKDVELRCDPISGHTALYWYRQSLGQGLEFLIYFQGNSAPDKSGLPSDRFSAERTGGSVSTLTIQRTQQEDSAVYLCASSLFRGRVWETQYFGPGTRLLVL.

V is TRBV2 and J is TRBJ1-1; D is undetermined. This CDR3 has 12 amino acids. Germline V gives CDR1 SNHLY, CDR2 FYNNEI. V was pared by 3 bases and J by 11 bases, with 13 bases between. Here the CDR3 reads CASSDAGFRAFF. The CDR3 DNA sequence: TGTGCCAGCAGTGACGCTGGGTTTCGGGCTTTCTTT.

The chain carries TRBV6-6 and TRBJ1-1, with no clear D. CDR1 MNHNY and CDR2 SVGAGI come from the germline V gene (reference sequence). This CDR3 has 10 amino acids. V lost 2 bases and J 11 bases, leaving 6 bases between the germline ends. CDR3 sequence: CASSYGWAFF. CDR3 nucleotides: TGTGCCAGCAGTTACGGGTGGGCTTTCTTT.

On this clone: Other DNA sequences in this sample translate to the same CDR3. The chain carries TRBV28 and TRBJ2-2, with D perhaps TRBD1 (6 bases). The CDR3 spans 14 residues. V gave up 4 bases and J gave up 4 bases, with 10 bases separating them. The germline CDR1 and CDR2 sequences are MDHEN and SYDVKM. CDR3 in amino acids: CASSSGQITGELFF. In DNA form, the CDR3 reads TGTGCCAGCAGTTCTGGACAGATCACCGGGGAGCTGTTTTTT. The whole variable domain, remainder taken from reference TRBV28 and TRBJ2-2, is DVKVTQSSRYLVKRTGEKVFLECVQDMDHENMFWYRQDPGLGLRLIYFSYDVKMKEKGDIPEGYSVSREKKERFSLILESASTNQTSMYLCASSSGQITGELFFGEGSRLTVL.

This sequence joins TRBV28 and TRBJ2-3, with D tentatively TRBD2 (5 bases). The CDR3 runs to 15 residues. Germline V lookup: CDR1 MDHEN, CDR2 SYDVKM. Trimming took 7 bases from V and 2 from J, leaving 16 bases between them. For the CDR3, the DNA is TGTGCCAGCACCCCCCATAGCGACAACACAGATACGCAGTATTTT. Its protein is CASTPHSDNTDTQYF.

The CDR3 sequence is CASSHPGQSSYEQYF. DNA of the CDR3: TGCGCCAGCAGCCATCCCGGCCAGAGCTCCTACGAGCAGTACTTC. The chain joins TRBV4-1 to TRBJ2-7; no definite D call. Germline V CDR1 and CDR2: MGHRA, YSYEKL. This CDR3 is 15 amino acids long. With 3 bases removed from V and 0 bases from J, the gap between germline ends came to 12 bases.

This clone was found once. The chain uses TRBV18 and TRBJ2-4, with D unclear. The CDR3 spans 16 residues. In germline, CDR1 is KGHSH, CDR2 LQKENI. Trimming took 1 base from V and 0 from J, leaving 10 bases between them. CDR3 coding DNA: TGTGCCAGCTCACCACAGGGAAACTTAGCCAAAAACATTCAGTACTTC. This gives the protein CASSPQGNLAKNIQYF. Variable domain in full (rest from reference TRBV18 and TRBJ2-4): NAGVMQNPRHLVRRRGQEARLRCSPMKGHSHVYWYRQLPEEGLKFMVYLQKENIIDESGMPKERFSAEFPKEGPSILRIQQVVRGDSAAYFCASSPQGNLAKNIQYFGAGTRLSVL.

The chain links TRBV4-3 to TRBJ1-1; D gene unclear. V was shortened by 4 bases and J by 2 bases, with 17 bases between the two germline ends. Germline V gene data show CDR1 as LGHNA and CDR2 as YSLEER. The CDR3 covers 16 residues. The CDR3, as DNA: TGCGCCAGCAGCCCCCGCCCCGGACCGGTCAACACTGAAGCTTTCTTT. Residues: CASSPRPGPVNTEAFF.

This clone came up a few times. The chain couples TRBV11-2 to TRBJ1-1, with D hard to call. Per germline, CDR1 SGHAT and CDR2 FQNNGV. Trimming removed 2 bases from V and 4 bases from J, with 8 bases in between. This CDR3 is built from 13 residues. CDR3 sequence reads: CASSLTVSTEAFF. CDR3 DNA: TGTGCCAGCAGCTTAACGGTCTCCACTGAAGCTTTCTTT.

The chain couples TRBV9 to TRBJ2-4, with 7 bases lining up with TRBD2. The CDR3 sequence is 16 residues long. J was trimmed by 1 base and V by 7 bases; bases with no gene match: 11. The germline CDR1 and CDR2 sequences are SGDLS and YYNGEE. The CDR3 reads CASSRGDSAAKNIQYF. The CDR3 coding sequence is TGTGCCAGCTCACGGGGGGATTCTGCGGCCAAAAACATTCAGTACTTC.

In its sample, this clone was seen once. V is TRBV18 and J is TRBJ2-5; 12 nucleotides align to TRBD1. The V gene's germline CDR1 is KGHSH and CDR2 LQKENI. The CDR3 covers 15 residues. J was trimmed by 3 bases and V by 6 bases; bases with no gene match: 5. CDR3 in amino acids: CASSPGQGAEETQYF. The CDR3 DNA reads TGTGCCAGCTCCCCGGGACAGGGGGCTGAAGAGACCCAGTACTTC.

The rearrangement links TRBV6-6 to TRBJ2-1; tentatively, D is TRBD2 (5 bases). V was trimmed by 2 bases and J by 2 bases, leaving 10 bases between them. CDR1 is MNHNY and CDR2 is SVGAGI in the germline V gene (reference sequence). CDR3 size: 15 residues. The CDR3 region has the DNA TGTGCCAGCAGTTACGAACTAGGCACCTACAATGAGCAGTTCTTC. Residues: CASSYELGTYNEQFF.

This chain joins TRBV9 and TRBJ2-7; 8 bases line up with TRBD2. In germline, CDR1 is SGDLS, CDR2 YYNGEE. The length of the CDR3 is 14 residues. V dropped 2 bases and J dropped 7; count of bases not matched to a gene: 8. The CDR3: CASSVDGRAVEQYF. The CDR3, as DNA: TGTGCCAGCAGCGTCGACGGGAGGGCCGTTGAGCAGTACTTC. Complete variable domain (other parts from reference TRBV9 and TRBJ2-7): DSGVTQTPKHLITATGQRVTLRCSPRSGDLSVYWYQQSLDQGLQFLIQYYNGEERAKGNILERFSAQQFPDLHSELNLSSLELGDSALYFCASSVDGRAVEQYFGPGTRLTVT.

The genes are TRBV9 and TRBJ2-7, with D perhaps given as TRBD1 or TRBD2 (5 bases each). Germline V gives CDR1 SGDLS, CDR2 YYNGEE. V was pared by 0 bases and J by 2 bases, with 21 bases between. This CDR3 has 18 amino acids. The CDR3 here is CASSVGLDAPGPAYEQYF. The CDR3 bases are TGTGCCAGCAGCGTAGGTCTCGACGCCCCGGGGCCAGCCTACGAGCAGTACTTC.

The genes are TRBV15 and TRBJ2-7; 9 positions agree with TRBD2. Germline CDR1 is LNHNV and CDR2 is YYDKDF (reference sequence). The CDR3 length is 14 residues. V trimming: 1 base; J trimming: 4 bases; junction bases outside the gene matches: 2. CDR3 bases: TGTGCCACCAGCAGAGGTCTAGCGGGGTACGAGCAGTACTTC. The encoded protein is CATSRGLAGYEQYF. Based on the CDR3 plus reference TRBV15 and TRBJ2-7, the full variable domain is DAMVIQNPRYQVTQFGKPVTLSCSQTLNHNVMYWYQQKSSQAPKLLFHYYDKDFNNEADTPDNFQSRRPNTSFCFLDIRSPGLGDTAMYLCATSRGLAGYEQYFGPGTRLTVT.

The genes are TRBV27 and TRBJ2-1, with no clear D. The CDR3 consists of 10 residues. V lost 7 bases to trimming and J lost 7 bases, with 5 bases between them. Germline CDR1 and CDR2: MNHEY and SMNVEV (reference sequence). The CDR3 DNA reads TGTGCCAGCATAGAGAATGAGCAGTTCTTC. It yields the protein CASIENEQFF.

The chain has TRBV18 and TRBJ2-3, with 7 nucleotides matching TRBD2. The J segment lost 6 bases and the V segment lost 2 bases, leaving 11 bases of the junction unmatched. The CDR3 contains 16 residues. In germline, CDR1 is KGHSH, CDR2 LQKENI. This chain's CDR3 is CASSPGRVRDRDTQYF. DNA for the CDR3: TGTGCCAGCTCACCAGGGAGGGTCAGGGATCGGGATACGCAGTATTTT.

J is TRBJ2-3 and V is TRBV2; D is unclear. V shed 8 bases and J shed 5 bases, with 14 bases lying between them. Germline V gives CDR1 SNHLY, CDR2 FYNNEI. There are 13 residues in the CDR3. The CDR3: CASSTIGGDTQYF. CDR3 DNA: TGTGCCAGCTCAACAATCGGTGGAGATACGCAGTATTTT.

This chain uses TRBV2 with TRBJ1-1; a possible D gene is TRBD1 (5 bases). Germline V gives CDR1 SNHLY, CDR2 FYNNEI. V shed 6 bases and J shed 3 bases, with 17 bases lying between them. This CDR3 has 15 residues. The CDR3 loop is CASSLSGGLYTEAFF. The CDR3 DNA reads TGTGCCAGCAGCCTCTCGGGGGGGTTGTACACTGAAGCTTTCTTT.

The J gene is TRBJ2-7, the V gene TRBV7-2; D gene ambiguous. The V end was cut by 4 bases, the J end by 2 bases, with 12 bases between. This CDR3 is 14 amino acids long. Germline CDR1 SGHTA, CDR2 FQGNSA. CDR3 protein: CASSYFRPPYEQYF. The CDR3 nucleotides are TGTGCCAGCAGCTACTTCCGACCCCCCTACGAGCAGTACTTC.

This CDR3 is CARSTLGTGGFYGYTF. CDR3 DNA: TGTGCCAGAAGCACGCTCGGGACAGGGGGCTTCTATGGCTACACCTTC. This chain connects TRBV5-3 to TRBJ1-2; 12 bases match TRBD1. TRBV5-3 is filed as an ORF, its function uncertain. V trimming: 4 bases; J trimming: 4 bases; junction bases outside the gene matches: 8. The CDR3 runs to 16 residues.

This chain connects TRBV29-1 to TRBJ2-5; D remains unclear. Judging by the DNA end, TRBJ2-7 fits better; the J call may be wrong. CDR3 size: 12 residues. Germline V gives CDR1 SQVTM, CDR2 ANQGSEA. Here the CDR3 DNA reads TGCAGCGTTGAAGTTCCCTCTACCGAGCAGTACTTC. Encoded protein: CSVEVPSTEQYF.

This chain links TRBV7-2 with TRBJ2-2; 10 positions agree with TRBD2. The CDR3 has 19 amino acids. V lost 7 bases to trimming and J lost 5 bases; unmatched junction nucleotides: 19. CDR1 SGHTA and CDR2 FQGNSA come from the germline V gene. The CDR3, as DNA: TGTGCCAGCACCTCCCCGAGACTAGCGGGTTTGTTAAGGACCGGGGAGCTGTTTTTT. Translating it yields CASTSPRLAGLLRTGELFF.

The chain employs TRBV7-3 and TRBJ1-5, with TRBD1 matching 9 bases. The trim removed 7 bases at V and 1 base at J, leaving 5 bases unmatched. CDR3 length: 15 residues. CDR1 and CDR2 from the germline V gene are SGHTA and FQGTGA. The CDR3 coding sequence is TGTGCCAGCACCACAGGGGGCCCAAGCAATCAGCCCCAGCATTTT. It encodes CASTTGGPSNQPQHF.